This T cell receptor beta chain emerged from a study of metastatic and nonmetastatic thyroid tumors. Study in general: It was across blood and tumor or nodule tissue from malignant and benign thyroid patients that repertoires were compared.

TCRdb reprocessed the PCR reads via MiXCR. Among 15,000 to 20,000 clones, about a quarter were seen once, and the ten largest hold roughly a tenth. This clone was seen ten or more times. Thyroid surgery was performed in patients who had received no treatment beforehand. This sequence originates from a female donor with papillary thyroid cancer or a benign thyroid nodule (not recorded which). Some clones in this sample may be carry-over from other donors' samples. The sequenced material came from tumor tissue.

CDR3 region: CSGSSGTSTDTQYF. The DNA for the CDR3 is TGCAGTGGGTCTAGCGGGACTAGCACAGATACGCAGTATTTT. The chain couples TRBV20-1 to TRBJ2-3; TRBD2 matches at 9 bases. CDR3 size: 14 residues. Germline CDR1 is DFQATT and CDR2 is SNEGSKA (reference sequence). With V trimmed by 7 bases and J by 0 bases, 5 bases remained unmatched.